Below, 11 T cell receptor beta chains from the same sample are listed, as sequenced in a study of blood T cell repertoires in COVID-19. Profiled with immunoSEQ multiplex PCR; TCRdb holds only in-frame clones, not every one. The sample lists 200,000 to 250,000 clones, 88% occurring once. Sequencing was carried out using PBMCs or T cells enriched from blood (not recorded which). Receptor source: a woman in her 30s who had recovered from COVID-19.

The J gene is TRBJ1-1, the V gene TRBV2, with 8 bases lining up with TRBD1. The CDR3 extends over 14 amino acids. J gave up 5 bases and V 5 bases, and 7 bases lay outside the gene matches. Germline values: CDR1 SNHLY, CDR2 FYNNEI. In DNA form, the CDR3 reads TGTGCCAGCAGTATCTCGAGACAGGGGACTGAAGCTTTCTTT. Protein: CASSISRQGTEAFF.

The chain couples TRBV6-2 or TRBV6-3 to TRBJ1-1, with D perhaps TRBD1 (6 bases). Between the trimmed V and J ends, which lost 5 bases and 5 bases, there was a span of 6 bases. Germline V gene lookup returns CDR1 MNHEY and CDR2 SVGEGT. The CDR3 contains 11 residues. The CDR3 sequence: CASSQGTEAFF. CDR3 sequence (DNA): TGTGCCAGCAGTCAGGGGACTGAAGCTTTCTTT.

The rearrangement links TRBV7-6 to TRBJ1-1, with 7 bases matching TRBD1. The CDR3 is made up of 15 amino acids. Germline-derived CDR1 and CDR2 are SGHVS and FNYEAQ. V trimming: 3 bases; J trimming: 1 base; junction bases outside the gene matches: 5. CDR3 nucleotides: TGTGCCAGCAGCTTCACGACAGGGAGGAACACTGAAGCTTTCTTT. Amino acid sequence: CASSFTTGRNTEAFF.

The table lists this clone with a few counts. The rearrangement links TRBV6-1 to TRBJ1-5; TRBD1 aligns across 7 bases. J was trimmed by 12 bases and V by 2 bases; bases with no gene match: 19. The CDR3 loop spans 17 amino acids. CDR1 MNHNS and CDR2 SASEGT come from the germline V gene. The chain's CDR3 is CASSENLGTGQGGNQHF. CDR3 sequence (DNA): TGTGCCAGCAGTGAAAATCTGGGAACCGGCCAGGGGGGAAACCAGCATTTT.

The rearrangement uses TRBV11-2 and TRBJ1-1; D uncertain. The CDR3 has 17 amino acids. Germline CDR1 reads SGHAT; CDR2 reads FQNNGV. V was clipped by 2 bases and J by 0 bases, with 16 bases between them. CDR3 sequence: CASSLLEAVRLNTEAFF. The CDR3 region has the DNA TGTGCCAGCAGCTTATTAGAAGCCGTACGGTTGAACACTGAAGCTTTCTTT.

The chain carries TRBV6-5 and TRBJ2-2; 12 bases align to TRBD2. The germline gives CDR1 MNHEY, CDR2 SVGAGI. V dropped 4 bases and J dropped 3; count of bases not matched to a gene: 3. The CDR3 totals 16 residues. The CDR3 DNA is TGTGCCAGCAGTTGGCTAGCGGGGGGGTACACCGGGGAGCTGTTTTTT. Amino acids: CASSWLAGGYTGELFF.

Concerning this clone itself: At one boundary the junction diverges from the germline segment, which might be a read error. This chain joins TRBV11-3 and TRBJ1-1, with 10 bases aligning to TRBD1. In germline, CDR1 is SGHNT, CDR2 YENEEA. This CDR3 region has 14 residues. The DNA for the CDR3 is TGTGCCAGCAGCGCGGGACAGGGGAACACTGAAACTTTCTTT. Protein sequence: CASSAGQGNTETFF.

The chain couples TRBV19 to TRBJ1-2, with TRBD1 matching over 8 bases. There are 18 residues in the CDR3. Germline CDR1 LNHDA, CDR2 SQIVND (reference sequence). V lost 7 bases to trimming and J lost 8 bases; unmatched junction nucleotides: 24. The CDR3 loop reads CASKAKTGTGPVFHGYTF. CDR3 nucleotides: TGTGCCAGTAAGGCCAAAACCGGGACAGGTCCAGTATTCCACGGCTACACCTTC.

This rearrangement joins TRBV5-1 to TRBJ2-7; TRBD1 matches at 7 bases. Per the germline V gene, CDR1 is SGHRS and CDR2 is YFSETQ. V was clipped by 5 bases and J by 2 bases; unmatched bases: 7. This CDR3 is built from 14 residues. The CDR3 spells CASRTGMDPYEQYF. The CDR3 DNA sequence: TGCGCCAGCAGGACAGGGATGGATCCCTACGAGCAGTACTTC.

The gene calls are TRBV7-9 and TRBJ1-1, with 8 bases fitting TRBD1. Germline loops: CDR1 SEHNR, CDR2 FQNEAQ (reference sequence). V was pared by 5 bases and J by 5 bases, with 10 bases of the junction left unmatched. The CDR3 is made up of 15 amino acids. The CDR3 nucleotides read TGTGCCAGCAGCCACCGGACAGGGCTTTTAACTGAAGCTTTCTTT. Amino acid sequence: CASSHRTGLLTEAFF.

The chain links TRBV7-2 to TRBJ1-1, with unresolved D. Between the trimmed V and J ends, which lost 4 bases and 3 bases, there was a span of 9 bases. The CDR3 has 13 amino acids. Germline loops: CDR1 SGHTA, CDR2 FQGNSA. In nucleotides, the CDR3 is TGTGCCAGCAGCTCCGGTCGGGACACTGAAGCTTTCTTT. As protein: CASSSGRDTEAFF.